This T cell receptor beta chain appears in the sequencing data of a study of T-cell reconstitution after alpha-beta-depleted transplantation in children (dated by TCRdb to about 2016). Context from the whole study: Using TCR repertoire profiling, the study quantitatively followed how T-cell immune reconstitution unfolded in children after TCRalphabeta/CD19-depleted allogeneic hematopoietic cell transplantation.

About this clonotype itself: What this receptor recognizes is not known. There are no base qualities to consult, and no much larger clone falls within one base.

The treatment or condition label, read with the paper, signifies: allogeneic hematopoietic cell transplantation with graft depleted of TCRalphabeta T cells and CD19 B cells. The children who served as transplant recipients had been given grafts of TCRalphabeta/CD19-depleted allogeneic hematopoietic cells. Libraries were prepared through PCR. Sequencing was carried out with an Illumina HiSeq 2500. Molecular barcoding was employed in the preparation of TCR libraries, with unique molecular identifiers being used to normalize TCRbeta repertoire quantification. TCRdb trimmed public reads at Q25 via fastp, called clones via MiXCR and kept in-frame beta chains. Records with the same CDR3 protein are collapsed into one entry carrying the most frequent genes and DNA. In all, the sample holds about 980,000 distinct CDR3 sequences, and about 29% of those were seen once. Roughly 31% of the sample lies in the top ten.

What the work shows at the level of the full study, not this receptor alone: In some patients, the high TCRbeta diversity seen at day 60 was put down to recipient T cells and intrathymic progenitors that had survived conditioning. The apparently early alphabetaT-cell count recovery about two months after transplant was reportedly dependent on only several hundred rapidly expanded clones derived from non-depleted graft cells. Hyperexpanded clone frequencies declined over subsequent months; after one year, T-cell counts and TCRbeta diversity were mostly attributed to newly produced T cells.

V lost 6 bases and J lost 6 bases; the stretch between them is 18 bases long. From cysteine to phenylalanine, the CDR3 is 15 amino acids long. Only CDR3 DNA remains: 45 bases, in frame from the first base. This chain joins TRBV12-3 or TRBV12-4 to TRBJ2-1, with TRBD1 perhaps the D gene, on 5 matching bases. The source was PBMCs, mostly from graft donor cells, collected 360 days after TCRalphabeta/CD19-depleted stem cell transplant. The receptor's source is a boy in the first two years of life who had a stem cell transplant for SCID, so the T cells may come from the graft donor. The sequenced DNA: TGTGCCAGCAGCCGGCTACTCCCTGGGGCCAATGAGCAGTTCTTC. Protein translation: CASSRLLPGANEQFF.